The clone carrying this TCR beta chain occurred many times. This sample is part of a study of early T cells in non-severe SARS-CoV-2 infection. Unique molecular identifiers tagged individual cDNA molecules. TCRdb redid the calling of the 5' RACE reads with MiXCR, one entry per CDR3 protein. The sample has approximately 65,000 distinct CDR3 sequences; 11% are singletons. This TCR derives from an adult who was a healthcare worker with PCR-confirmed SARS-CoV-2 infection or an uninfected control (not recorded which). The specimen comprised whole blood, sampled at baseline.

The CDR3 loop is CASSSQETQYF. The CDR3 region has the DNA TGTGCCAGCAGCTCCCAAGAGACCCAGTACTTC. This sequence joins TRBV5-4 and TRBJ2-5; unclear D gene. This CDR3 comprises 11 residues. V lost 3 bases to trimming and J lost 1 base, with 1 base between them. Germline CDR1 is SGHNT and CDR2 is YYREEE (reference sequence).